Listed below are T cell receptor beta chains from one sample, sequenced in a study of T cells in Graves' hyperthyroidism and ophthalmopathy. A single record per CDR3 protein comes from TCRdb applying MiXCR to the multiplex PCR reads. Of roughly 510,000 distinct CDR3 sequences listed, roughly 20% are singletons. The sequencing sample was made of blood. These receptors came from a man aged 18 to 29 with Graves' hyperthyroidism. The CDR3 runs from the conserved cysteine through the conserved F or W. Fields, in order: J gene, V gene, clone size, D gene, CDR3 DNA, CDR3 protein. A D gene is named only where the DNA matches it firmly. Not every row has a clone size; where given, it reads once, few, many or a size class.

j_gene: TRBJ1-1; v_gene: TRBV12-3/TRBV12-4; abundance: many; d_gene: .; CDR3nt: TGTGCCAGCAGCGCCGCGCAACTCATGAACACTGAAGCTTTCTTT; CDR3aa: CASSAAQLMNTEAFF
j_gene: TRBJ1-5; v_gene: TRBV6-2/TRBV6-3; abundance: many; d_gene: TRBD1; CDR3nt: TGTGCCAGCGGATTAGGGACAGTGAATCAGCCCCAGCATTTT; CDR3aa: CASGLGTVNQPQHF
j_gene: TRBJ1-6; v_gene: TRBV12-3/TRBV12-4; abundance: .; d_gene: .; CDR3nt: TGTGCCAGCAGTTTGGCAGGGGTTTCACCCCTCCACTTT; CDR3aa: CASSLAGVSPLHF
j_gene: TRBJ1-1; v_gene: TRBV2; abundance: many; d_gene: .; CDR3nt: TGTGCCAGCAGTGAACAGGGGATCACTGAAGCTTTCTTT; CDR3aa: CASSEQGITEAFF
j_gene: TRBJ2-7; v_gene: TRBV11-1; abundance: .; d_gene: TRBD2; CDR3nt: TGTGCCAGCAGCTTGAGGGGAGCGGGACTTGACGCCGAGCAGTACTTC; CDR3aa: CASSLRGAGLDAEQYF
j_gene: TRBJ1-3; v_gene: TRBV20-1; abundance: .; d_gene: TRBD1; CDR3nt: TGCAGTGCTATGACAGGGACTGGAAACACCATATATTTT; CDR3aa: CSAMTGTGNTIYF
j_gene: TRBJ1-5; v_gene: TRBV11-3; abundance: few; d_gene: .; CDR3nt: TGTGCCAGCAGCTTATCCGGGGGAGGAGGGCCCCAGCATTTT; CDR3aa: CASSLSGGGGPQHF
j_gene: TRBJ2-7; v_gene: TRBV2; abundance: few; d_gene: TRBD2; CDR3nt: TGTGCCAGCAGTCCCCCTGGGGGGGTCTCCTACGAGCAGTACTTC; CDR3aa: CASSPPGGVSYEQYF
j_gene: TRBJ2-7; v_gene: TRBV20-1; abundance: few; d_gene: TRBD1; CDR3nt: TGCAGTGCTAGTCTACAGGGGTTCCCCTACGAGCAGTACTTC; CDR3aa: CSASLQGFPYEQYF
j_gene: TRBJ1-2; v_gene: TRBV6-5; abundance: many; d_gene: .; CDR3nt: TGTGCCAGCAGTTATGAGGGAAGTTATGGCTACACCTTC; CDR3aa: CASSYEGSYGYTF
j_gene: TRBJ2-3; v_gene: TRBV20-1; abundance: .; d_gene: .; CDR3nt: TGCAGTGCCTTACTAGGGACTCTTCCAGATACGCAGTATTTT; CDR3aa: CSALLGTLPDTQYF
j_gene: TRBJ1-2; v_gene: TRBV15; abundance: .; d_gene: .; CDR3nt: TGTGCCACCAGCAGTCGTGAGGACTATGGCTACACCTTC; CDR3aa: CATSSREDYGYTF
j_gene: TRBJ1-5; v_gene: TRBV7-3; abundance: many; d_gene: .; CDR3nt: TGTGCCAGCGCCAGTGATAGCAATCAGCCCCAGCATTTT; CDR3aa: CASASDSNQPQHF
j_gene: TRBJ1-2; v_gene: TRBV20-1; abundance: many; d_gene: .; CDR3nt: TGCAGTGCTAGAGATAACACCCGCTCCTTC; CDR3aa: CSARDNTRSF
j_gene: TRBJ2-7; v_gene: TRBV27; abundance: many; d_gene: .; CDR3nt: TGTGCCAGCAGTTTTACGGAGGGAAGGGAGCAGTACTTC; CDR3aa: CASSFTEGREQYF
j_gene: TRBJ2-2; v_gene: TRBV28; abundance: many; d_gene: TRBD1; CDR3nt: TGTGCCAGCAGTTCCCCGACAGGGATGAACACCGGGGAGCTGTTTTTT; CDR3aa: CASSSPTGMNTGELFF
j_gene: TRBJ2-7; v_gene: TRBV19; abundance: many; d_gene: TRBD1; CDR3nt: TGTGCCAGTAGTCCGGCCGACAGGGCCTACGAGCAGTACTTC; CDR3aa: CASSPADRAYEQYF
j_gene: TRBJ2-7; v_gene: TRBV2; abundance: .; d_gene: .; CDR3nt: TGTGCCAGCAGTGTTAAAAGGGCCTACGAGCAGTACTTC; CDR3aa: CASSVKRAYEQYF
j_gene: TRBJ2-7; v_gene: TRBV6-1; abundance: .; d_gene: .; CDR3nt: TGTGCCAGCAGTGAACGGTACAGGGTCAACGAGCAGTACTTC; CDR3aa: CASSERYRVNEQYF
j_gene: TRBJ1-1; v_gene: TRBV12-3/TRBV12-4; abundance: many; d_gene: .; CDR3nt: TGTGCCAGCAGTTTTCGGGCACCCTTGCATCGGGTAGCTTTCTTT; CDR3aa: CASSFRAPLHRVAFF
j_gene: TRBJ1-3; v_gene: TRBV2; abundance: many; d_gene: .; CDR3nt: TGTGCCAGCATTCCGGGGGGCCCGAGCACCATATATTTT; CDR3aa: CASIPGGPSTIYF
j_gene: TRBJ1-2; v_gene: TRBV4-1; abundance: .; d_gene: .; CDR3nt: TGCGCCAGCAGCCAAGATAGGAGGGATCCTAACTATGGCTACACCTTC; CDR3aa: CASSQDRRDPNYGYTF
j_gene: TRBJ1-2; v_gene: TRBV4-1; abundance: .; d_gene: .; CDR3nt: TGCGCCAGCAGCCAAGTATCGGGGGTCGATGGCTACACCTTC; CDR3aa: CASSQVSGVDGYTF
j_gene: TRBJ2-7; v_gene: TRBV6-5; abundance: once; d_gene: .; CDR3nt: TGTGCCAGCAGTTACGGAGACATCGCAGGACTCATCTACGAGCAGTACTTC; CDR3aa: CASSYGDIAGLIYEQYF
j_gene: TRBJ2-2; v_gene: TRBV6-4; abundance: many; d_gene: .; CDR3nt: TGTGCCAGCAGCTCCTACCTTAGCGGACCGAACACCGGGGAGCTGTTTTTT; CDR3aa: CASSSYLSGPNTGELFF
j_gene: TRBJ1-5; v_gene: TRBV6-2/TRBV6-3; abundance: many; d_gene: .; CDR3nt: TGTGCCAGCAGTCCGGGACAAAGTAGCAATCAGCCCCAGCATTTT; CDR3aa: CASSPGQSSNQPQHF
j_gene: TRBJ2-5; v_gene: TRBV6-5; abundance: .; d_gene: .; CDR3nt: TGTGCCAGCATTGGGGACGGAGAGACCCAGTACTTC; CDR3aa: CASIGDGETQYF
j_gene: TRBJ2-5; v_gene: TRBV20-1; abundance: few; d_gene: TRBD2; CDR3nt: TGCAGTGCTAGAGGGTCAGCGGGGGGGCGAGAGACCCAGTACTTC; CDR3aa: CSARGSAGGRETQYF
j_gene: TRBJ2-7; v_gene: TRBV6-1; abundance: many; d_gene: TRBD2; CDR3nt: TGTGCCAGCAGTCCGGGACTATGGTCCTACGAGCAGTACTTC; CDR3aa: CASSPGLWSYEQYF
j_gene: TRBJ2-7; v_gene: TRBV6-2/TRBV6-3; abundance: many; d_gene: .; CDR3nt: TGTGCCAGCAGTTACCCCCGGGGGCACGAGCAGTACTTC; CDR3aa: CASSYPRGHEQYF
j_gene: TRBJ2-5; v_gene: TRBV9; abundance: many; d_gene: TRBD2; CDR3nt: TGTGCCAGCAGCGTAGAGGATAGCGGGGGAAGTCGGGAGACCCAGTACTTC; CDR3aa: CASSVEDSGGSRETQYF
j_gene: TRBJ1-1; v_gene: TRBV7-2; abundance: many; d_gene: TRBD1; CDR3nt: TGTGCCAGCAGCTTAGTTTCAGGACAGGGGGGAACTGAAGCTTTCTTT; CDR3aa: CASSLVSGQGGTEAFF
j_gene: TRBJ2-1; v_gene: TRBV5-1; abundance: few; d_gene: TRBD1; CDR3nt: TGCGCCAGCAGCTTGGCCCTGTGGGACAGCACCTACAATGAGCAGTTCTTC; CDR3aa: CASSLALWDSTYNEQFF
j_gene: TRBJ2-5; v_gene: TRBV12-3/TRBV12-4; abundance: many; d_gene: TRBD1; CDR3nt: TGTGCCAGCAGTTTTCGGGACAGGGTAGAGACCCAGTACTTC; CDR3aa: CASSFRDRVETQYF
j_gene: TRBJ2-7; v_gene: TRBV6-1; abundance: many; d_gene: TRBD1; CDR3nt: TGTGCCAGCAGTGGCCTCCTGCCGGGACAGGGTAACTACGAGCAGTACTTC; CDR3aa: CASSGLLPGQGNYEQYF
j_gene: TRBJ2-7; v_gene: TRBV7-9; abundance: many; d_gene: .; CDR3nt: TGTGCCAGCAGCTTAGCCTTGGCGGGGCCCTACGAGCAGTACTTC; CDR3aa: CASSLALAGPYEQYF
j_gene: TRBJ1-1; v_gene: TRBV7-8; abundance: many; d_gene: .; CDR3nt: TGTGCCAGCAGCTTATTGTGGTACGAGGGTTCGAACACTGAAGCTTTCTTT; CDR3aa: CASSLLWYEGSNTEAFF
j_gene: TRBJ1-5; v_gene: TRBV12-3/TRBV12-4; abundance: many; d_gene: .; CDR3nt: TGTGCCAGCAGTTTTCTTGATAATCAGCCCCAGCATTTT; CDR3aa: CASSFLDNQPQHF
j_gene: TRBJ2-5; v_gene: TRBV7-8; abundance: many; d_gene: .; CDR3nt: TGTGCCAGCAGCTACGCCTGGACGGCCCGCCAGAAGACCCAGTACTTC; CDR3aa: CASSYAWTARQKTQYF
j_gene: TRBJ2-5; v_gene: TRBV3-1; abundance: .; d_gene: TRBD2; CDR3nt: TGTGCCAGAGCTCGGTGGGGGGGGACCCAGTACTTC; CDR3aa: CARARWGGTQYF